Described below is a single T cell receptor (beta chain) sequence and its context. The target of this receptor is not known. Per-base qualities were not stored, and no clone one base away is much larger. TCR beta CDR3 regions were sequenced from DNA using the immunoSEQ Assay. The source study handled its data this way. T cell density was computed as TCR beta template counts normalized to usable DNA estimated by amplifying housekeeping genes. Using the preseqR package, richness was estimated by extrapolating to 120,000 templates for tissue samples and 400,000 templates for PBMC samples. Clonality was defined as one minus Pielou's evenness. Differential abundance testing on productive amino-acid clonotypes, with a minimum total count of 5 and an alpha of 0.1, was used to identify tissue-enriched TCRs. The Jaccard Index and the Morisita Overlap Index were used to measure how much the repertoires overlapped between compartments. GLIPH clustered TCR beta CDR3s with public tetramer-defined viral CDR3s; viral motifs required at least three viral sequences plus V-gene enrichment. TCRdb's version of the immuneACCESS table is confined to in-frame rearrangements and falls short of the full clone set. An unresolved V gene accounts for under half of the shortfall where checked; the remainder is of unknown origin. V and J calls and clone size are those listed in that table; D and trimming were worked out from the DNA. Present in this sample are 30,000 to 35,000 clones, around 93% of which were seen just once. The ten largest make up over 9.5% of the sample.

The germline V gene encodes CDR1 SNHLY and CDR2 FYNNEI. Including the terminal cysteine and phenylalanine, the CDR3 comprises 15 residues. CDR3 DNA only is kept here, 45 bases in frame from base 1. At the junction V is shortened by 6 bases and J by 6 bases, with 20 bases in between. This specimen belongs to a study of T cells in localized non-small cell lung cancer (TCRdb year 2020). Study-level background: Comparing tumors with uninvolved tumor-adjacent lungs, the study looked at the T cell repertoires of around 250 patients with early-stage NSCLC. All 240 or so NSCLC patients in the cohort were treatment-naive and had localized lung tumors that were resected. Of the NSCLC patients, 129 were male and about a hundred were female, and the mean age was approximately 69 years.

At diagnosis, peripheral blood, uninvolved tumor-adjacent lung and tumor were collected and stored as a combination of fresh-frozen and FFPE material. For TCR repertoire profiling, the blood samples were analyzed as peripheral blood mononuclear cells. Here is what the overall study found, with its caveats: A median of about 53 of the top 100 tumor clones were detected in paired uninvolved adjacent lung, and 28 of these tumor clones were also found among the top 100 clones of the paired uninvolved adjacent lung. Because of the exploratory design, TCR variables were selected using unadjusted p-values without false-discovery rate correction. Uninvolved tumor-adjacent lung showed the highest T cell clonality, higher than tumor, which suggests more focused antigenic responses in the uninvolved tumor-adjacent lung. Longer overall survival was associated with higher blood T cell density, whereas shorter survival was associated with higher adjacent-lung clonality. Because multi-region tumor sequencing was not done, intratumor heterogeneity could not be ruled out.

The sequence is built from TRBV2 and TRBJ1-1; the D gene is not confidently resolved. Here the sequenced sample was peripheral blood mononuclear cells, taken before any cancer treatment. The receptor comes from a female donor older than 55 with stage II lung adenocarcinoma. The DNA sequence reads TGTGCCAGCAGGCCCGACCGGGGTCTGGGCCCTGAAGCTTTCTTT. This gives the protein CASRPDRGLGPEAFF. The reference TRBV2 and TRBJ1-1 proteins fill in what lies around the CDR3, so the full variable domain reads EPEVTQTPSHQVTQMGQEVILRCVPISNHLYFYWYRQILGQKVEFLVSFYNNEISEKSEIFDDQFSVERPDGSNFTLKIRSTKLEDSAMYFCASRPDRGLGPEAFFGQGTRLTVV.